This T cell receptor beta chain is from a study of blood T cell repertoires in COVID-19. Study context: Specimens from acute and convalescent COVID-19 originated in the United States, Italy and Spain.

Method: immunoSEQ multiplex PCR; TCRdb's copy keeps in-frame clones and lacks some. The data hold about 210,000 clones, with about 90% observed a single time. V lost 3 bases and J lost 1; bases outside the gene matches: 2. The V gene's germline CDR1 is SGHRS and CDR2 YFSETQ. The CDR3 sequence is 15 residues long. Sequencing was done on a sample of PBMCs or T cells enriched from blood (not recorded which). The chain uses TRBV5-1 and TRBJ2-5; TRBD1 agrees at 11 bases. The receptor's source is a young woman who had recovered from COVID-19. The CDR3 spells CASSSGTGGQETQYF. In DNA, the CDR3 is TGCGCCAGCAGCTCCGGGACAGGGGGCCAAGAGACCCAGTACTTC.